The next 5 T cell receptor beta chains were all read from a single sample in a study of a mutant IDH1 vaccine in newly diagnosed glioma. Profiling relied on immunoSEQ multiplex PCR, and the TCRdb table lists in-frame clones only, not all of them. The table has over 95,000 clones, about 90% seen once. These TCRs are of unknown antigen specificity. Time point specified: week 11, during vaccination. Every vaccine dose comprised 300 ug of mutant IDH1 20-mer peptide plus topical imiquimod. The specimen comprised PBMCs, sampled from a glioma patient whose treatment included an IDH1 peptide vaccine. Receptors originate from a woman between 50 and 59 years old with glioma.

The V call is TRBV28, the J call TRBJ2-7; D is perhaps TRBD1 (5 bases). Germline loops: CDR1 MDHEN, CDR2 SYDVKM. V was pared by 1 base and J by 2 bases, with 9 bases between. The CDR3 contains 14 residues. The CDR3 coding sequence is TGTGCCAGCAGTTTATCGGACAACCCCTACGAGCAGTACTTC. It specifies CASSLSDNPYEQYF.

The J gene is TRBJ2-7, the V gene TRBV5-1; either TRBD1 or TRBD2 may fit D (5 bases each). CDR3 length: 17 residues. Germline-derived CDR1 and CDR2 are SGHRS and YFSETQ. V lost 0 bases and J 5 bases, leaving 21 bases between the germline ends. CDR3 nucleotide sequence: TGCGCCAGCAGCTTGGGGGGGACCGAAGGACCCTTCCACGAGCAGTACTTC. Translating it yields CASSLGGTEGPFHEQYF.

The chain recombines TRBV28 with TRBJ2-7; D is unresolved. V was shortened by 7 bases and J by 1 base, with 20 bases between the two germline ends. The CDR3 has 16 amino acids. The germline CDR1 and CDR2 sequences are MDHEN and SYDVKM. The DNA for the CDR3 is TGTGCCAGCATACCGGGCTGGGGTGGGAAATCCTACGAGCAGTACTTC. Translated, it gives CASIPGWGGKSYEQYF.

The gene calls are TRBV15 and TRBJ1-5; D is ambiguous. CDR3 length: 17 amino acids. Germline V gene lookup returns CDR1 LNHNV and CDR2 YYDKDF (reference sequence). Trimming cost V 7 bases and J 0 bases, with 19 bases left between them. CDR3 nucleotides: TGTGCCACCACCTCCCTGGGGAAACCCTTTAGCAATCAGCCCCAGCATTTT. This gives the protein CATTSLGKPFSNQPQHF.

CDR3 sequence: CASSPDRVSYEQYF. The CDR3 DNA reads TGTGCCAGCTCACCAGACAGGGTCTCCTACGAGCAGTACTTC. This rearrangement joins TRBV18 to TRBJ2-7; TRBD1 matches at 7 bases. V shed 2 bases and J 0 bases; nucleotides not matched to a gene: 1. Germline V gene sequence: CDR1 KGHSH, CDR2 LQKENI. CDR3 size: 14 residues. Looking up the rest from reference TRBV18 and TRBJ2-7 gives the full variable domain: NAGVMQNPRHLVRRRGQEARLRCSPMKGHSHVYWYRQLPEEGLKFMVYLQKENIIDESGMPKERFSAEFPKEGPSILRIQQVVRGDSAAYFCASSPDRVSYEQYFGPGTRLTVT.